A single sample gave rise to the 3 T cell receptor beta chains below, sequenced in a study of T cell clonality in common variable immunodeficiency. Assay: immunoSEQ multiplex PCR; the TCRdb copy retains only in-frame clones and omits some. The table lists about 74,000 clones, with no singletons. The sample was peripheral blood mononuclear cells. All receptors derive from a person between 18 and 70 years old in good health.

In its sample, this clone was seen many times. The sequenced fragment ends 3 residues before the CDR3 boundary, so the rest is inferred from the germline J gene. The chain is built from TRBV12-3 or TRBV12-4 and TRBJ2-4; TRBD1 matches at 7 bases. CDR3 length equals 15 residues. With V trimmed by 6 bases and J by 5 bases, 10 bases remained unmatched. CDR3 sequence: CASSLHDREENIQYF. The covered CDR3 bases are TGTGCCAGCAGCCTCCATGACAGGGAAGAAAACATT.

There are many counts of this clone. The read is 3 residues too short to cover the CDR3 end, so that end is filled in from the germline J gene. J is TRBJ2-6 and V is TRBV19, with D maybe TRBD1 (6 bases). V was cut by 2 bases and J by 1 base, with 18 bases left in between. Germline loops: CDR1 LNHDA, CDR2 SQIVND (reference sequence). The CDR3 covers 19 residues. This CDR3 is CASSISPTGPGSGANVLTF. CDR3 DNA (partial): TGTGCCAGTAGTATAAGCCCCACAGGGCCGGGATCTGGGGCCAACGTC. Full variable domain (outside the CDR3, taken from reference TRBV19 and TRBJ2-6): DGGITQSPKYLFRKEGQNVTLSCEQNLNHDAMYWYRQDPGQGLRLIYYSQIVNDFQKGDIAEGYSVSREKKESFPLTVTSAQKNPTAFYLCASSISPTGPGSGANVLTFGAGSRLTVL.

This clone was detected only a few times. From the germline J gene comes the end of the CDR3, since the read stops 3 residues before it. This chain uses TRBV19 with TRBJ1-1; D call uncertain. The germline V and J ends were trimmed by 3 bases and 6 bases, with 8 bases remaining between them. The CDR3 loop spans 12 amino acids. CDR1 and CDR2 from the germline V gene are LNHDA and SQIVND (reference sequence). Incomplete CDR3 DNA: TGTGCCAGTAGTATGGGCTACGCTGAA. Protein product: CASSMGYAE. The full-length CDR3 reads as CASSMGYAEAFF.